This T cell receptor (beta chain) was profiled in a study of blood T cells in healthy people across ages. Whole-study findings and limits: Measured against age, TCR beta diversity per million T cells decreased in a roughly linear manner. Researchers report that TCR beta diversity correlated strongly with naive T cell percentage. Naive CD4+ cells and diversity were both higher in long-lived donors than in aged donors.

Comment on this clonotype: What it binds is not known.

For the second PCR, which ran for about 7 to 11 cycles, a sample-barcoded 5' primer and a J-beta primer mix were used. A single record per CDR3 protein comes from TCRdb applying MiXCR to the 5' RACE reads. Of fewer than 2 million distinct CDR3 sequences in the sample, about 39% were seen once. The CDR3 covers 16 residues. The germline CDR1 and CDR2 sequences are DFQATT and SNEGSKA (reference sequence). Trimming shortened V by 0 bases and J by 5 bases, and 18 bases separated the two germline ends. The chain has TRBV20-1 and TRBJ2-3; tentatively, D is TRBD1 or TRBD2 (5 bases each). Sample: blood. This receptor was obtained from a human donor in good health. The CDR3 spells CSARDSGPTMEDTQYF. CDR3 coding DNA: TGCAGTGCTAGAGATTCGGGACCTACGATGGAAGATACGCAGTATTTT.